This T cell receptor beta chain was identified during a study of post-analysis software for immune sequencing data. Regarding the study as a whole: Diversity measured as normalized Chao1 was significantly lower in multiple sclerosis patients than in controls.

As concerns this clonotype: The antigen is undetermined.

cDNA libraries for TCR beta contained unique molecular identifiers. Once about 0.85 to 11 million T cells were used, about 490,000 cDNA molecules resulted. TCRdb analysed the PCR reads with MiXCR anew, one entry per CDR3 protein. The sample gives hundreds of thousands of distinct CDR3 sequences, less than 35% of which show up once; more than 0.55% is in the top ten. The origin of this receptor is a girl aged 10-17 years with multiple sclerosis. Sequenced: blood.

CDR3 nucleotides: TGTGCCAGCAGCTTTCGCCCCGGGGAGACCCAGTACTTC. Translation gives CASSFRPGETQYF. This sequence joins TRBV7-7 and TRBJ2-5, with D uncertain. The CDR3 is 13 residues long. Trimming left V 3 bases short and J 5 bases short, with 10 bases between. CDR1 is SSHAT and CDR2 is FNYEAQ in the germline V gene (reference sequence).